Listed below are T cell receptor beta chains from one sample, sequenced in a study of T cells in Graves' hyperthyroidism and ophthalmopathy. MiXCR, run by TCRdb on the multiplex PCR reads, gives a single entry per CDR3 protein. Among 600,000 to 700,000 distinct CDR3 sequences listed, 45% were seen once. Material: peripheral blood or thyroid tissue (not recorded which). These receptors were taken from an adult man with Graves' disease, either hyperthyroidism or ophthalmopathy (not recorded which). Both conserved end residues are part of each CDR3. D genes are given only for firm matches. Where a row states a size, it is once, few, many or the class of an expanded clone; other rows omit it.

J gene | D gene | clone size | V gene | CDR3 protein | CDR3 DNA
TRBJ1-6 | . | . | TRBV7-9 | CATGLAPNSPLHF | TGTGCCACAGGACTAGCGCCGAATTCACCCCTCCACTTT
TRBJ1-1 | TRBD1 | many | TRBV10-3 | CAIRKQGSEAFF | TGTGCCATCAGGAAACAGGGGTCCGAAGCTTTCTTT
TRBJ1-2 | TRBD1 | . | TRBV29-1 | CSVAPDRDLYGYTF | TGCAGCGTTGCCCCGGACAGGGACCTCTATGGCTACACCTTC
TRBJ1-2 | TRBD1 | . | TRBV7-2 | CASSLVPGQGIGSNGYTF | TGTGCCAGCAGCTTAGTCCCGGGACAGGGTATTGGTTCGAATGGCTACACCTTC
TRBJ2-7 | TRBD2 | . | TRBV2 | CASSEVLAGGIEQYF | TGTGCCAGCAGTGAAGTCCTAGCGGGGGGGATCGAGCAGTACTTC
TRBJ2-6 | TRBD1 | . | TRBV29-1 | CSVDRDGANVLTF | TGCAGCGTAGACAGGGACGGGGCCAACGTCCTGACTTTC
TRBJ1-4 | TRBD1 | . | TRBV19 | CATLGLGQGQEKLFF | TGTGCCACCCTGGGGCTGGGACAGGGTCAAGAAAAACTGTTTTTT
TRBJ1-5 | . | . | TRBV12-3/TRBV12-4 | CAISTGPVSNQPQHF | TGTGCCATCAGTACAGGGCCCGTTAGCAATCAGCCCCAGCATTTT
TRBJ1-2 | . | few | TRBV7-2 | CASSPRGVGVYGYTF | TGTGCCAGCAGCCCTAGAGGGGTGGGGGTCTATGGCTACACCTTC
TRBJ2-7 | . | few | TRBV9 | CASSVGSDSYEQYF | TGTGCCAGCAGCGTAGGATCTGATTCCTACGAGCAGTACTTC
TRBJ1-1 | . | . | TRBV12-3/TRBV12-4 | CASSLVSSGNYTEAFF | TGTGCCAGCAGCTTAGTGTCGTCGGGGAACTATACTGAAGCTTTCTTT
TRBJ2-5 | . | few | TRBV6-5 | CASSEVAEETQYF | TGTGCCAGCAGTGAAGTGGCAGAAGAGACCCAGTACTTC
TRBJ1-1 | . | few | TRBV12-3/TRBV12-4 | CASSLAQGKAAFF | TGTGCCAGCAGTTTGGCGCAGGGGAAAGCAGCTTTCTTT
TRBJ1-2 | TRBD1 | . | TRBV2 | CASSRNNRGLTAGYTF | TGTGCCAGCAGCCGCAACAACAGGGGGCTGACGGCTGGCTACACCTTC
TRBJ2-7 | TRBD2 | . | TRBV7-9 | CAGNPPGGDEQYF | TGTGCCGGCAACCCCCCGGGGGGAGACGAGCAGTACTTC
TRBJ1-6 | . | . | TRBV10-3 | CAISAQGNSPLHF | TGTGCCATCAGTGCCCAGGGGAATTCACCCCTCCACTTT
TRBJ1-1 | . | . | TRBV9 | CASSVVGGEAREAFF | TGTGCCAGCAGCGTAGTGGGGGGAGAGGCAAGAGAAGCTTTCTTT
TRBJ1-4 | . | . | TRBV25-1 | CASADPGTNEKLFF | TGTGCCAGCGCCGACCCCGGCACTAATGAAAAACTGTTTTTT
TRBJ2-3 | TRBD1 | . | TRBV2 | CASRDRAETDTQYF | TGTGCCAGCAGGGACAGGGCGGAGACAGATACGCAGTATTTT
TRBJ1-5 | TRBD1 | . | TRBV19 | CAGSRLQGASNQPQHF | TGTGCCGGTAGTAGACTACAGGGGGCGAGCAATCAGCCCCAGCATTTT
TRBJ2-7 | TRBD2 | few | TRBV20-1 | CSASASGSSYEQYF | TGCAGTGCTAGTGCTAGCGGGAGCTCCTACGAGCAGTACTTC
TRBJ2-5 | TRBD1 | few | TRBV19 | CASSTGQGSPETQYF | TGTGCCAGTAGTACCGGACAGGGTAGCCCCGAGACCCAGTACTTC
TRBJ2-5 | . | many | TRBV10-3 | CAISRDLQETQYF | TGTGCCATCTCGCGGGATCTTCAAGAGACCCAGTACTTC
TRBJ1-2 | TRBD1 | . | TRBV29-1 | CSVPLWGTGDGGYTF | TGCAGCGTTCCCTTGTGGGGGACAGGGGACGGTGGCTACACCTTC
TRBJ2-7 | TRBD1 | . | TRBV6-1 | CASSDGTGVPYEQYF | TGTGCCAGCAGCGACGGGACAGGCGTTCCCTACGAGCAGTACTTC
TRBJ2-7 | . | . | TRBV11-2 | CASSLQGMPYEQYF | TGCGCCAGCAGCTTACAGGGAATGCCCTACGAGCAGTACTTC
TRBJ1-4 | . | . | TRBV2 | CASSEAGGIYNEKLFF | TGTGCCAGCAGTGAAGCGGGGGGGATCTACAATGAAAAACTGTTTTTT
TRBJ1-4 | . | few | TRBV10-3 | CASSERLGVSNEKLFF | TGTGCCAGCAGTGAGAGGTTGGGGGTGTCCAATGAAAAACTGTTTTTT
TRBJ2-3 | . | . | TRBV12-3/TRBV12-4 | CASSPQRTDTQYF | TGTGCCAGCAGCCCCCAACGCACAGATACGCAGTATTTT
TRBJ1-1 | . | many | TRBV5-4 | CASRSLSEFTEAFF | TGTGCCAGCAGGTCACTATCTGAGTTCACTGAAGCTTTCTTT
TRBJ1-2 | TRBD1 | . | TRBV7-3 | CASGLGGRPYGYTF | TGTGCCAGCGGCTTAGGGGGCCGCCCCTATGGCTACACCTTC
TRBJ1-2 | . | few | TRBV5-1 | CASRGGSLDSREYNGYTF | TGCGCCAGCAGGGGGGGAAGCTTGGATAGCAGGGAATATAATGGCTACACCTTC
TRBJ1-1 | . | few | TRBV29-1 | CSVFTGEAFF | TGCAGCGTTTTTACGGGTGAAGCTTTCTTT
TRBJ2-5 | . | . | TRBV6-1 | CASSPGGVGEQETQYF | TGTGCCAGCAGCCCTGGGGGAGTGGGGGAGCAAGAGACCCAGTACTTC
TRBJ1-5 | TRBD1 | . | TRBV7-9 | CASSYSGTGNQPQHF | TGTGCCAGCAGCTACTCCGGGACAGGGAATCAGCCCCAGCATTTT
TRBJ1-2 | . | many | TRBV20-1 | CSARGGRGHGYTF | TGCAGTGCTAGAGGTGGCAGGGGTCATGGCTACACCTTC
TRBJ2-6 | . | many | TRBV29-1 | CSVVDWGASGANVLTF | TGCAGCGTTGTGGATTGGGGGGCGTCTGGGGCCAACGTCCTGACTTTC
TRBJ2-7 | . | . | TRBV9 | CASSSRPYEQYF | TGTGCCAGCAGCTCTCGACCCTACGAGCAGTACTTC
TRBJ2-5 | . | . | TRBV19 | CASSIKGADGDQETQYF | TGTGCCAGTAGTATCAAGGGAGCGGACGGCGACCAAGAGACCCAGTACTTC
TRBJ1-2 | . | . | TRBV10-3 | CAISESDSHYGYTF | TGTGCCATCAGTGAGTCGGACAGCCACTATGGCTACACCTTC
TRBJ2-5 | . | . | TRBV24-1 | CATSDSRGGQETQYF | TGTGCCACCAGTGATTCAAGAGGGGGTCAAGAGACCCAGTACTTC
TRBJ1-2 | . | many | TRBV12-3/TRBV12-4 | CASSLTYRAERYGYTF | TGTGCCAGCAGTTTGACCTACAGGGCGGAAAGGTATGGCTACACCTTC
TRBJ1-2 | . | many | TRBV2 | CASKPRGDYGYTF | TGTGCCAGCAAGCCCAGGGGAGACTATGGCTACACCTTC
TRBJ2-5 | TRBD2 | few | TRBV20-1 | CSASGTSPLRQETQYF | TGCAGTGCTAGCGGGACTAGCCCCCTCCGTCAAGAGACCCAGTACTTC
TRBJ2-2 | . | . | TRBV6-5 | CASSYLLNTGELFF | TGTGCCAGCAGTTACTTGCTCAACACCGGGGAGCTGTTTTTT
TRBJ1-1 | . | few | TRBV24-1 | CATSDSGAGAEAFF | TGTGCCACCAGTGATTCAGGGGCCGGGGCTGAAGCTTTCTTT
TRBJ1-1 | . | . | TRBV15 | CATSDNRFWDKEAFF | TGTGCCACCAGCGACAATCGGTTTTGGGACAAAGAAGCTTTCTTT
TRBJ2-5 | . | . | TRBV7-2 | CASSGLQGHQETHYF | TGTGCCAGCAGCGGATTACAGGGCCACCAAGAGACCCATTACTTC
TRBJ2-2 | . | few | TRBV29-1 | CSVVGGQGSIGELFF | TGCAGCGTTGTGGGGGGCCAGGGTAGCATCGGGGAGCTGTTTTTT
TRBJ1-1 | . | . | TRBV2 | CASSAPRQVGTEAFF | TGTGCCAGCAGTGCTCCCAGACAGGTTGGCACTGAAGCTTTCTTT
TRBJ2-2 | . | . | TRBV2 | CACSEIDRSTGELFF | TGTGCCTGCAGTGAAATAGACAGGTCCACCGGGGAGCTGTTTTTT
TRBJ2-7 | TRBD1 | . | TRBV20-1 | CSARGGQGVYEQYF | TGCAGTGCTAGAGGGGGACAGGGGGTTTACGAGCAGTACTTC